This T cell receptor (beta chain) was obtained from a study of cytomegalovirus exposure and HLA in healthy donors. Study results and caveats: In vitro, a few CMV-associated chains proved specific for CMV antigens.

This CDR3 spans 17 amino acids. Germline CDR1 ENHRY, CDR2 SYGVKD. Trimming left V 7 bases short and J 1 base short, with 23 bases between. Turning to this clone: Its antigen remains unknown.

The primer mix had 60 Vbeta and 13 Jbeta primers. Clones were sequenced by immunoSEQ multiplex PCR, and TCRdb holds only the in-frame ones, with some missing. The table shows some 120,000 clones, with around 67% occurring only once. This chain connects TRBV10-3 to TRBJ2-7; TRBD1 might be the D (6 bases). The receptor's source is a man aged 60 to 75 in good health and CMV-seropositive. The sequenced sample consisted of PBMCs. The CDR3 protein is CAIMKASGTQKSYEQYF. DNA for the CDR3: TGTGCCATCATGAAAGCTTCCGGGACACAAAAATCCTACGAGCAGTACTTC.